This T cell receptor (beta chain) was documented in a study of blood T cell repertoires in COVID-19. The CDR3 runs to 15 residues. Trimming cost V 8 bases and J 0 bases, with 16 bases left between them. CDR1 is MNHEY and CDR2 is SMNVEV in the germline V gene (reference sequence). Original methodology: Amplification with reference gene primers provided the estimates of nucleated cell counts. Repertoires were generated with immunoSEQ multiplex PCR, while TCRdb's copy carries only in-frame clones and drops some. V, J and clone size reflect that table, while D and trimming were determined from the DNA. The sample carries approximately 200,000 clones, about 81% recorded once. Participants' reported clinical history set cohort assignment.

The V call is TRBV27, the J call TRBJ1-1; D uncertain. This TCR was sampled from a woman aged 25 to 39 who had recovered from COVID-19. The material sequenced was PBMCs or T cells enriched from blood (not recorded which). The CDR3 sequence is CASRRYSIMNTEAFF. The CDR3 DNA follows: TGTGCCAGCCGCCGGTACTCCATTATGAACACTGAAGCTTTCTTT.